The rows below give T cell receptor beta chains drawn from one sample of a study of beta chain features in type 1 diabetes. Measured with immunoSEQ multiplex PCR; TCRdb has only the in-frame clones, and not every one. Of some 400,000 clones in the sample, over 12% were seen once. Sequencing input: naive CD4+ T cells from blood. These receptors originate from a woman younger than 35 in good health. The conserved cysteine and the conserved F or W are not part of the CDR3 here. Fields, in order: V gene, CDR3 protein.

TRBV4-1,ASSQVLAGATRNEQF
TRBV7-3,ASSLTNRLAGADPQETQY
TRBV18,ASSRSLQGAVHTEAF
TRBV7-2,ASSFDRNEKLF
TRBV7-6,ASSRGGTGTYNEQF
TRBV18,ASSPPGQDYGYT
TRBV11-1,ASSPRWQGGFYNEQF
TRBV29-1,SVARIMNTEAF
TRBV6-5,ASSYRRGGEQY
TRBV4-1,ASSQLLQGVGEKLF
TRBV4-1,ASSQDLGLAAPGYNEQF
TRBV5-1,ASSLGWQGNQPQH
TRBV10-3,AISESGSGRVPWQF
TRBV7-9,ASRVTGRSYNEQF
TRBV9,ASSVGGGMYTGELF
TRBV9,ASSPDGGKSEAF
TRBV5-4,ALGVAGTYEQY
TRBV27,ASSRSRDSLVQY
TRBV27,ASSLKEDYGYT
TRBV12-5,ASGLVSGGGTDTQY
TRBV5-4,ASSSPLTEAF
TRBV30,AWSVVGTSGLSYNEQF
TRBV11-2,ASSRDRNEQF
TRBV28,ASSYRDRHNQPQH
TRBV28,ASSRGSLGFGAEQY
TRBV30,AWSGGTGRQPQH
TRBV29-1,SVVLAVSYEQY
TRBV6-5,ASSGQGMQETQY
TRBV5-4,ASSFQGSRSTEAF
TRBV29-1,SVDRVAAEAF
TRBV6-5,ASSYVEGYYNEQF
TRBV18,ASSPGTGGLEEQY
TRBV7-2,ASSLTTFSYEQY